One sample yielded the 14 T cell receptor beta chains listed below, sequenced in a study of blood T cell repertoires in COVID-19. Sequenced by immunoSEQ multiplex PCR; TCRdb stores in-frame clones only, minus some. Of about 370,000 clones in the sample, about 89% are singletons; the top ten hold 3%. The material sequenced was peripheral blood. These receptors were collected from a woman in her twenties or thirties with COVID-19, enrolled during active disease.

This chain connects TRBV5-1 to TRBJ2-7, with a tentative D call TRBD1 (6 bases). CDR1 is SGHRS and CDR2 is YFSETQ in the germline V gene. Trimming removed 0 bases at V and 3 bases at J, with 7 bases between. The CDR3 is made up of 13 amino acids. The CDR3 region has the DNA TGCGCCAGCAGCTTGGGGGGGCGCTACGAGCAGTACTTC. Protein: CASSLGGRYEQYF.

The chain links TRBV4-3 to TRBJ2-2, with D possibly matching TRBD1 (6 bases). The CDR3 has 17 residues. CDR1 and CDR2 from the germline V gene are LGHNA and YSLEER. V was cut by 4 bases and J by 2 bases, with 17 bases left in between. The CDR3 sequence is CASSPHPGDTNTGELFF. CDR3 in DNA: TGCGCCAGCAGCCCTCACCCAGGGGACACTAACACCGGGGAGCTGTTTTTT.

Regarding this clone: The same CDR3 also results from other DNA sequences found in this sample. This sequence joins TRBV19 and TRBJ2-5, with TRBD1 matching over 11 bases. CDR3 length: 14 amino acids. Germline V gene lookup returns CDR1 LNHDA and CDR2 SQIVND (reference sequence). Losses at the gene ends were 6 bases for V and 4 bases for J; bases not matched to a gene: 4. CDR3 sequence: CASSRTGGGETQYF. CDR3 nucleotides: TGTGCCAGTAGCAGGACAGGGGGCGGAGAGACCCAGTACTTC.

This rearrangement joins TRBV18 to TRBJ2-5; 10 bases align to TRBD2. Germline-derived CDR1 and CDR2 are KGHSH and LQKENI. Trimming removed 5 bases from V and 3 bases from J; junction bases left unmatched: 0. The CDR3 loop spans 13 amino acids. The CDR3 nucleotides read TGTGCCAGCTCAACTAGCGGGAAAGAGACCCAGTACTTC. It translates to CASSTSGKETQYF.

This clone was counted once. The rearrangement uses TRBV30 and TRBJ1-6; D ambiguous. This CDR3 is 13 amino acids long. The V end lost 5 bases, the J end lost 8 bases, and 13 bases lay between the germline ends. Germline CDR1 is GTSNPN and CDR2 is SVGIG (reference sequence). The CDR3 DNA sequence: TGTGCCTGGTCAAAAGAGGAGGATTCACCCCTCCACTTT. This translates into CAWSKEEDSPLHF.

V is TRBV7-2 and J is TRBJ1-2; TRBD1 agrees at 10 bases. This CDR3 region has 15 residues. CDR1 is SGHTA, CDR2 FQGNSA, per germline. V lost 3 bases, J lost 4 bases, and 5 bases stayed unmatched. As DNA, the CDR3 is TGTGCCAGCAGCTTTCCTGGGGACAGGGGCTATGGCTACACCTTC. The encoded protein is CASSFPGDRGYGYTF. Looking up the rest from reference TRBV7-2 and TRBJ1-2 gives the full variable domain: GAGVSQSPSNKVTEKGKDVELRCDPISGHTALYWYRQSLGQGLEFLIYFQGNSAPDKSGLPSDRFSAERTGGSVSTLTIQRTQQEDSAVYLCASSFPGDRGYGYTFGSGTRLTVV.

The chain recombines TRBV9 with TRBJ2-1; 10 nucleotides agree with TRBD1. Germline trimming cut 4 bases from V and 8 bases from J; bases unmatched to any gene: 9. The CDR3 extends over 15 amino acids. Germline-derived CDR1 and CDR2 are SGDLS and YYNGEE. CDR3 DNA: TGTGCCAGCAGCACTACGACAGGGGGCTTCGATGAGCAGTTCTTC. Amino acids: CASSTTTGGFDEQFF.

The rearrangement links TRBV10-3 to TRBJ2-4; 7 bases are shared with TRBD1. This CDR3 has 16 residues. V lost 0 bases to trimming and J lost 4 bases; unmatched junction nucleotides: 6. The germline gives CDR1 ENHRY, CDR2 SYGVKD. CDR3 in DNA: TGTGCCATCAGTGAGTCCCACGACAGGGCTAAAAACATTCAGTACTTC. Translation: CAISESHDRAKNIQYF.

The V call is TRBV9, the J call TRBJ2-4; TRBD2 matches 9 bases. Germline trimming cut 0 bases from V and 8 bases from J; bases unmatched to any gene: 6. Germline V gene sequence: CDR1 SGDLS, CDR2 YYNGEE. This CDR3 spans 15 amino acids. CDR3 protein: CASSVDGSGSYIQYF. In DNA form, the CDR3 reads TGTGCCAGCAGCGTAGACGGTAGCGGGAGTTACATTCAGTACTTC. Together with reference TRBV9 and TRBJ2-4, the CDR3 gives the full variable domain: DSGVTQTPKHLITATGQRVTLRCSPRSGDLSVYWYQQSLDQGLQFLIQYYNGEERAKGNILERFSAQQFPDLHSELNLSSLELGDSALYFCASSVDGSGSYIQYFGAGTRLSVL.

This clone was observed a single time. The rearrangement uses TRBV3-1 (or the pseudogene TRBV3-2) and TRBJ2-2; D perhaps matches TRBD1 (5 bases). The CDR3 has 18 residues. Germline lookup yields CDR1 LGHDT and CDR2 YNNKEL (reference sequence). The ends were cut back, 3 bases at V and 0 bases at J, with 17 bases in the middle. CDR3 nucleotides: TGTGCCAGCAGCCAGTCTGCAGGGATCCCCACGAACACCGGGGAGCTGTTTTTT. It is translated as CASSQSAGIPTNTGELFF.

The chain is built from TRBV2 and TRBJ2-1, with TRBD2 identical over 7 bases. The CDR3 consists of 15 residues. The trim removed 4 bases at V and 3 bases at J, leaving 6 bases unmatched. Germline CDR1 reads SNHLY; CDR2 reads FYNNEI. The CDR3 DNA follows: TGTGCCAGCAGTGCGGCTAGCGGATACTACAATGAGCAGTTCTTC. Its translation: CASSAASGYYNEQFF.

This chain uses TRBV6-6 with TRBJ2-5; tentative D call: TRBD1 (5 bases). CDR3 length: 16 residues. V was pared by 7 bases and J by 3 bases, with 21 bases between. In germline, CDR1 is MNHNY, CDR2 SVGAGI (reference sequence). CDR3 nucleotides: TGTGCCAGCACCCCCCATAGGGGAAGCCTGGAAGAGACCCAGTACTTC. Translated, it gives CASTPHRGSLEETQYF.

The rearrangement links TRBV23-1 to TRBJ2-7; possibly TRBD2 for D (5 bases). TRBV23-1 is an ORF, with its function uncertain. The CDR3 extends over 13 amino acids. Trimming took 6 bases from V and 9 from J, leaving 18 bases between them. CDR3 sequence: CASSPSRREGQYV. In DNA form, the CDR3 reads TGCGCCAGCAGCCCTTCCCGGCGTGAGGGGCAGTACGTC.

This CDR3 reads CASKQGHSGNTIYF. The CDR3 region has the DNA TGTGCCAGCAAGCAAGGACACTCTGGAAACACCATATATTTT. The chain links TRBV6-5 to TRBJ1-3, with D possibly being TRBD1 (5 bases). CDR1 and CDR2 from the germline V gene are MNHEY and SVGAGI. Between the trimmed V and J ends, which lost 7 bases and 0 bases, there was a span of 10 bases. The CDR3 runs to 14 residues.